This TCR beta chain was found in a study of human T cells and chemical hapten exposure. Study context: For the roughly 24-week duration of the study, patients were given weekly doses of diphenylcyclopropenone on the scalp. Whole-study findings and limits: Because they had alopecia, donors may respond immunologically unlike healthy people.

In the original workflow: Individual samples carried between about 23,224 and 700,000 TCRs, with roughly 96,000 as the median. TCRdb analysed the RACE reads with MiXCR anew, one entry per CDR3 protein. What appears here as the V and J calls and clone size reflects TCRdb's work, not the paper's. The repertoire includes about 400,000 distinct CDR3 sequences, about 6.9% of them detected once, and around 5.6% sits in the top ten. Time point of the sample: patch test 2, 6 weeks after DPC sensitization. Treatment defined: therapeutic diphenylcyclopropenone sensitization with weekly scalp DPC. Blood collection took place prior to placing each patch test. The CDR3 is 17 residues long. Trimming removed 6 bases from V and 2 bases from J, with 23 bases in between. From germline, CDR1 is MNHEY and CDR2 SVGAGI. Details on this clonotype: Antigen specificity is unknown.

The clonotype originates from a woman younger than 30 with alopecia areata. Some clones in this sample may be carry-over from other donors' samples. The J gene is TRBJ2-7, the V gene TRBV6-5; D might be TRBD2 (6 bases). The sample here was whole blood, taken in connection with sensitization to the hapten diphenylcyclopropenone (DPC). The CDR3 is CASSPSLAGTVTYEQYF. The CDR3 DNA follows: TGTGCCAGCAGCCCCTCCCTCGCGGGAACTGTCACCTACGAGCAGTACTTC.